This TCR beta chain is drawn from a study of shared T cell receptors in the human thymus. J was trimmed by 1 base and V by 5 bases; bases with no gene match: 24. CDR1 is LGHNT, CDR2 FRNRAP, per germline. The CDR3 totals 22 residues. The method was immunoSEQ multiplex PCR; TCRdb's version includes in-frame clones alone and lacks a portion of them. The sample records 700,000 or so clones, around 85% being singletons. These data were also filed under a second study, of human thymus T cells. Per that study: Corrective heart surgery yielded the resections from which the thymus tissue came. Among thymic and blood repertoires, usage of V and J genes appeared biased.

Specimen: thymocytes. This chain uses TRBV12-5 with TRBJ2-1, with 9 bases matching TRBD2. The sequence came from a girl under three years old with a congenital heart defect. CDR3 sequence (DNA): TGTGCTAGTGGTCTCAGGTTAGAGTCCCAACGAGCTAGCGGGAAGTCCTACAATGAGCAGTTCTTC. Protein product: CASGLRLESQRASGKSYNEQFF. Together with reference TRBV12-5 and TRBJ2-1, the CDR3 gives the full variable domain: DARVTQTPRHKVTEMGQEVTMRCQPILGHNTVFWYRQTMMQGLELLAYFRNRAPLDDSGMPKDRFSAEMPDATLATLKIQPSEPRDSAVYFCASGLRLESQRASGKSYNEQFFGPGTRLTVL.